The TCR beta chain under discussion was sequenced for a study of shared T cell receptors in the human thymus (dated by TCRdb to about 2021). For context, the study as a whole: The study examined how self-reactive, shared T-cell receptor alpha chains are generated in the human thymus.

For this clone: What antigen it recognizes has not been identified. Within one base of it there is no much larger clone, and no base qualities were kept.

Library preparation was by the immunoSEQ multiplex PCR assay. TCRdb took over this immuneACCESS table, retaining in-frame rearrangements with V and J assigned. Such tables are incomplete; in checked studies, under half of the missing clones stem from an unresolved V gene, and the remainder is unexplained. The sample table contains hundreds of thousands of clones; only one count was recorded for 85% to 90% of them. Around 0.0099% of the sample comes from the top ten. Via the germline V gene, CDR1 is LGHNA and CDR2 YSLEER. The CDR3 contains 19 residues, cysteine and phenylalanine counted. The only DNA kept is the CDR3, 57 bases in frame from the first base. Germline trimming amounts to 2 bases on V and 0 bases on J, with 7 as the count of junction bases outside the gene matches. This same sample was also taken into another study, of human thymus T cells. The second study reports: Immunologically healthy infants undergoing open corrective cardiac surgery for congenital heart defects in Finland were used as donors. The thymus tissue came from surgical resects taken out during corrective cardiac surgery. Both the thymic and the peripheral blood repertoires appeared to show biased V and J gene segment usage. According to the related research, thymic TCR repertoires were highly overlapping among unrelated individuals. The study used roughly eight infant thymus samples plus four related peripheral blood samples to characterize TCR alpha and beta repertoires. Donor ages ranged from roughly 7 to 250 days, and the cohort comprised more than 5 male and a couple of female infants. Thymocytes were mechanically released from the tissue and were stored as pellets of 10-30 million cells at -70 degrees C. A QIAsymphony instrument was used to extract genomic DNA from the frozen cell pellets. TCRB and TCRAD loci were amplified from a standardized quantity of quality-controlled genomic DNA using the immunoSEQ multiplex PCR assay. The V(D)J region was spanned by amplicons of a length sufficient to cover the CDR3 and to identify V and J genes. The amplicons were sequenced on an Illumina platform via the commercial immunoSEQ service. Primer bias and sequencing errors were corrected using previously described methods, and TCRAD and TCRB definitions followed the IMGT database. Repertoires were analysed with immunoSEQ Analyzer 3.0 and VDJTools, covering basic statistics, V/J segment usage, diversity estimates, rarefaction and pairwise overlap. To estimate diversity, the Chao1, ChaoE, Efron-Thisted, Shannon and inverse Simpson indices were applied, and diversity was also estimated on datasets down-sampled to the smallest sample. Repertoire overlap was assessed by strict matching of CDR3 nucleotide sequence, V gene and J gene, and clustering was done by Jaccard-based multidimensional scaling. On average, thymus samples gave roughly 740,000 unique TCRB clonotypes, whereas blood samples gave some 84,000.

The TCR comes from a boy under three years old with a congenital heart defect. Donor details come from another sample of the same person, matched by shared clones. The source material was thymocytes. The rearrangement joined TRBV4-3 to TRBJ2-6, with 10 middle bases fitting TRBD2. The DNA sequence follows: TGCGCCAGCAGCCAATCGACTAGCGGGTTCAACTCTGGGGCCAACGTCCTGACTTTC. It specifies CASSQSTSGFNSGANVLTF.